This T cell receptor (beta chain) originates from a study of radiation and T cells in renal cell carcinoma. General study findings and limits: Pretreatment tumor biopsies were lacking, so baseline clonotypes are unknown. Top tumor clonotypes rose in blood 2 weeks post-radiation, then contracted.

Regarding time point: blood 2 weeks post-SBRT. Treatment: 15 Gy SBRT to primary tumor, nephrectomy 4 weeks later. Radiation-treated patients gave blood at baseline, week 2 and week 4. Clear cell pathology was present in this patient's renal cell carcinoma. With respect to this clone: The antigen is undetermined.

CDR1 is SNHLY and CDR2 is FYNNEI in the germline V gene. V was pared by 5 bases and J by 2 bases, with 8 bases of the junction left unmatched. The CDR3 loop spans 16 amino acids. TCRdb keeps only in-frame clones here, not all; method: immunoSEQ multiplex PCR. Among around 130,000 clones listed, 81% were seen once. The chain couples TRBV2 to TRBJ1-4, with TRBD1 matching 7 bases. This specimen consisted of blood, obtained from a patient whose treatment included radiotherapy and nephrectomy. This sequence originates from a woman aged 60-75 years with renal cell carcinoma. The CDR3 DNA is TGTGCCAGCAGTCTTAGGGGGCAAGGGACTAATGAAAAACTGTTTTTT. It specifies CASSLRGQGTNEKLFF.